The next 26 T cell receptor beta chains were all read from a single sample in a study of Ad26.COV2.S vaccination and SARS-CoV-2 variants (dated by TCRdb to about 2021). To prepare the library, the immunoSEQ multiplex PCR assay was applied. In TCRdb, the immuneACCESS table is reduced to in-frame sequences with V and J assigned. These tables do not hold every clone; where another copy was compared, an unresolved V gene accounts for under half, and the others remain unexplained. This sample gives fewer than 500,000 clones in total; nearly 90% of them show up just once. About 2.7% of the sample comes from the top ten. Taken with the paper, the label for treatment or condition translates to: about 20 received Ad26.COV2.S at low or high dose, single or two shots; about five received placebo; per-sample allocation not given. For vaccine and placebo recipients, the sequenced repertoires came from samples collected on day 63 after the first injection.

Sequencing was performed on peripheral blood, taken in a trial of Ad26.COV2.S vaccine versus placebo. These receptors all come from a person between 18 and 65 years old who received the Ad26.COV2.S COVID-19 vaccine or a placebo.

The chain links TRBV5-5 to TRBJ2-1; D unclear. Trimming removed 0 bases from V and 8 bases from J, with 6 bases in between. The germline gives CDR1 SGHKS, CDR2 YYEKEE (reference sequence). The length of the CDR3 is 12 residues. As DNA, the CDR3 is TGTGCCAGCAGCTTGGGAAGGGATGAGCAGTTCTTC. Protein sequence: CASSLGRDEQFF.

This clone was seen more than once but under ten times. V gene TRBV29-1 combines with J gene TRBJ2-2; TRBD1 matches at 10 bases. Trimming removed 5 bases from V and 3 bases from J; junction bases left unmatched: 6. The germline CDR1 and CDR2 sequences are SQVTM and ANQGSEA. The CDR3 totals 15 residues. CDR3: CSVPLTGGDTGELFF. The CDR3 DNA is TGCAGCGTTCCTCTGACAGGGGGCGACACCGGGGAGCTGTTTTTT.

The CDR3 reads CASSSGLAGTHEQFF. The CDR3 DNA reads as TGTGCCAGCAGTTCGGGACTAGCGGGGACGCATGAGCAGTTCTTC. V usage is TRBV27 and J usage is TRBJ2-1, with TRBD2 matching over 13 bases. Trimming cost V 4 bases and J 8 bases; bases outside gene matches: 5. This CDR3 contains 15 residues. Germline V gene data show CDR1 as MNHEY and CDR2 as SMNVEV (reference sequence).

The CDR3 DNA sequence: TGTGCCAGCAGTTTACCCAACGCAGGGGGCGGAGACACTGAAGCTTTCTTT. The encoded protein is CASSLPNAGGGDTEAFF. J is TRBJ1-1 and V is TRBV28; 8 nucleotides agree with TRBD1. The trim removed 2 bases at V and 3 bases at J, leaving 11 bases unmatched. This CDR3 contains 17 residues. Germline V lookup: CDR1 MDHEN, CDR2 SYDVKM.

The V and J genes are TRBV11-3 and TRBJ2-3; D is perhaps TRBD2 (6 bases). The germline CDR1 and CDR2 sequences are SGHNT and YENEEA. The length of the CDR3 is 14 residues. Trimming cost V 5 bases and J 5 bases, with 14 bases left between them. This CDR3 reads CASSPRGSGDTQYF. CDR3 DNA sequence: TGTGCCAGCAGCCCCCGGGGTAGCGGAGATACGCAGTATTTT.

In nucleotides, the CDR3 is TGTGCCAGCAGCTACGCCCCAGGTACCCTTGGCACAGATACGCAGTATTTT. Translation gives CASSYAPGTLGTDTQYF. V is TRBV4-2 and J is TRBJ2-3; D call uncertain. Germline CDR1 LGHNA, CDR2 YNFKEQ. Trimming stripped 5 bases from V and 1 base from J, with 19 bases between. The CDR3 consists of 17 residues.

The CDR3 sequence is CASSRQWGQETQYF. In nucleotides, the CDR3 is TGTGCCAGCAGCCGTCAATGGGGACAAGAGACCCAGTACTTC. V gene TRBV13 combines with J gene TRBJ2-5; D not certain. The CDR3 is made up of 14 amino acids. Germline CDR1 is PRHDT and CDR2 is FYEKMQ (reference sequence). V lost 5 bases to trimming and J lost 2 bases, with 12 bases between them.

The gene calls are TRBV28 and TRBJ2-3; 10 bases match TRBD2. Trimming cost V 5 bases and J 2 bases; bases outside gene matches: 1. Germline lookup yields CDR1 MDHEN and CDR2 SYDVKM. The CDR3 loop spans 14 amino acids. In nucleotides, the CDR3 is TGTGCCAGCAGTAGCGGGGGGGACACAGATACGCAGTATTTT. Residues: CASSSGGDTDTQYF.

The genes are TRBV5-1 and TRBJ1-3; TRBD1 might be the D (5 bases). The ends were cut back, 0 bases at V and 4 bases at J, with 14 bases in the middle. The CDR3 length is 16 residues. Per the germline V gene, CDR1 is SGHRS and CDR2 is YFSETQ. This chain's CDR3 is CASSLDRRTGGNTIYF. CDR3 DNA sequence: TGCGCCAGCAGCTTGGACAGGCGGACTGGGGGAAACACCATATATTTT.

The rearrangement links TRBV28 to TRBJ2-5; no firm D call. Germline CDR1 MDHEN, CDR2 SYDVKM. The CDR3 has 12 residues. V lost 3 bases and J 2 bases, leaving 4 bases between the germline ends. The DNA for the CDR3 is TGTGCCAGCAGTTTTAAACAAGAGACCCAGTACTTC. Its translation is CASSFKQETQYF.

The V and J genes are TRBV6-5 and TRBJ2-1, with D unclear. The CDR3 spans 14 residues. Germline V CDR1 and CDR2: MNHEY, SVGAGI. V was shortened by 2 bases and J by 8 bases, with 13 bases between the two germline ends. The CDR3 spells CASSYRSPSDEQFF. The CDR3 DNA reads as TGTGCCAGCAGTTACAGGTCACCCTCGGATGAGCAGTTCTTC.

This clone occurred once. This chain joins TRBV4-3 and TRBJ1-1; D is undetermined. This CDR3 has 13 residues. V lost 2 bases and J lost 5, with 9 bases in between. CDR1 is LGHNA, CDR2 YSLEER, per germline. As DNA, the CDR3 is TGCGCCAGCAGCCAAATCAGCGGAACTGAAGCTTTCTTT. Translated: CASSQISGTEAFF.

The chain recombines TRBV6-6 with TRBJ2-2, with 7 bases aligning to TRBD1. The V segment lost 2 bases and the J segment 3 bases; nucleotides outside the gene matches: 0. Germline V gene data show CDR1 as MNHNY and CDR2 as SVGAGI (reference sequence). This CDR3 region has 14 residues. As DNA, the CDR3 is TGTGCCAGCAGTTACGGGACAGACACCGGGGAGCTGTTTTTT. The encoded protein is CASSYGTDTGELFF.

The V and J genes are TRBV6-5 and TRBJ2-7, with 12 nucleotides matching TRBD1. V was clipped by 6 bases and J by 4 bases; unmatched bases: 7. Germline V CDR1 and CDR2: MNHEY, SVGAGI. The CDR3 extends over 15 amino acids. In DNA form, the CDR3 reads TGTGCCAGCAGCTCCGGGACAGGGGGCTTGTACGAGCAGTACTTC. It is translated as CASSSGTGGLYEQYF.

The chain couples TRBV29-1 to TRBJ2-1; tentative D call: TRBD2 (6 bases). The CDR3 contains 14 residues. Germline lookup yields CDR1 SQVTM and CDR2 ANQGSEA. V lost 6 bases and J 0 bases, leaving 12 bases between the germline ends. CDR3 sequence: CSVRTTSSYNEQFF. Here the CDR3 DNA reads TGCAGCGTAAGGACTACGAGCTCCTACAATGAGCAGTTCTTC.

This clone was recorded once. The V call is TRBV7-2, the J call TRBJ2-2, with D perhaps matching TRBD2 (5 bases). The V end lost 5 bases, the J end lost 4 bases, and 11 bases lay between the germline ends. This CDR3 comprises 14 residues. Germline V gene lookup returns CDR1 SGHTA and CDR2 FQGNSA. In DNA form, the CDR3 reads TGTGCCAGCAGCAAACTAGTTTCCACCGGGGAGCTGTTTTTT. Protein product: CASSKLVSTGELFF.

The chain carries TRBV7-8 and TRBJ2-1; no firm D call. The CDR3 consists of 16 residues. Trimming took 5 bases from V and 2 from J, leaving 16 bases between them. In germline, CDR1 is SGHVS, CDR2 FQNEAQ. CDR3 sequence: CASSIGPELPYNEQFF. The CDR3 coding sequence is TGTGCCAGCAGCATTGGGCCAGAGTTACCCTACAATGAGCAGTTCTTC.

This chain links TRBV11-2 with TRBJ2-3; 9 bases line up with TRBD1. The CDR3 totals 17 residues. Germline-derived CDR1 and CDR2 are SGHAT and FQNNGV. The trim removed 3 bases at V and 7 bases at J, leaving 14 bases unmatched. In DNA form, the CDR3 reads TGTGCCAGCAGCTTCACCACCGGGACAGGGATCATGAATACGCAGTATTTT. Residues: CASSFTTGTGIMNTQYF.

This rearrangement joins TRBV2 to TRBJ1-2, with D perhaps matching TRBD1 (5 bases). Trimming took off 2 bases at V and 6 bases at J, with 13 bases between the two ends. This CDR3 is 14 amino acids long. Looked up from germline, CDR1 is SNHLY and CDR2 is FYNNEI. The CDR3: CASSEPAGFDGYTF. Here the CDR3 DNA reads TGTGCCAGCAGTGAACCCGCAGGGTTCGATGGCTACACCTTC.

This chain connects TRBV7-2 to TRBJ1-5, with a tentative D call TRBD1 (5 bases). This CDR3 is built from 16 residues. CDR1 is SGHTA and CDR2 is FQGNSA in the germline V gene. V was cut by 5 bases and J by 6 bases, with 20 bases left in between. The CDR3 sequence is CASSRQWTAQGQPQHF. DNA for the CDR3: TGTGCCAGCAGCCGTCAGTGGACGGCGCAGGGTCAGCCCCAGCATTTT.

The chain is built from TRBV15 and TRBJ1-4; 8 bases are a match to TRBD1. Germline CDR1 reads LNHNV; CDR2 reads YYDKDF (reference sequence). The ends lost 3 bases at V and 7 bases at J; junction bases unmatched: 10. The CDR3 totals 16 residues. The CDR3 DNA reads TGTGCCACCAGCAGCCGAAGAGGACAGGGATCTGAAAAACTGTTTTTT. Amino acid sequence: CATSSRRGQGSEKLFF. Using reference TRBV15 and TRBJ1-4 for the parts outside the CDR3, the full variable domain is DAMVIQNPRYQVTQFGKPVTLSCSQTLNHNVMYWYQQKSSQAPKLLFHYYDKDFNNEADTPDNFQSRRPNTSFCFLDIRSPGLGDTAMYLCATSSRRGQGSEKLFFGSGTQLSVL.

The chain uses TRBV18 and TRBJ1-2; D unresolved. V lost 0 bases to trimming and J lost 4 bases, with 9 bases between them. The length of the CDR3 is 14 residues. Germline V gene sequence: CDR1 KGHSH, CDR2 LQKENI. The CDR3 protein is CASSPPSRTYGYTF. CDR3 in DNA: TGTGCCAGCTCACCACCGTCTCGCACCTATGGCTACACCTTC.

This clone was observed a few times. The rearrangement links TRBV15 to TRBJ1-1, with D unclear. The germline V gene encodes CDR1 LNHNV and CDR2 YYDKDF (reference sequence). Trimming removed 8 bases at V and 0 bases at J, with 10 bases between. There are 13 residues in the CDR3. The CDR3 region has the DNA TGTGCCACCCTGGGCCGAGTGAACACTGAAGCTTTCTTT. It specifies CATLGRVNTEAFF.

The genes are TRBV24-1 and TRBJ2-5; 16 nucleotides match TRBD2. V dropped 4 bases and J dropped 5; count of bases not matched to a gene: 15. Per the germline V gene, CDR1 is KGHDR and CDR2 is SFDVKD. The length of the CDR3 is 20 residues. This chain's CDR3 is CATSDPDPGLAGGRRETQYF. DNA for the CDR3: TGTGCCACCAGTGACCCCGACCCGGGACTAGCGGGAGGGCGGAGGGAGACCCAGTACTTC.

In its sample, this clone was seen once. The V and J genes are TRBV5-1 and TRBJ2-3; TRBD1 matches 7 bases. The V segment lost 7 bases and the J segment 0 bases; nucleotides outside the gene matches: 5. The length of the CDR3 is 14 residues. Germline CDR1 and CDR2: SGHRS and YFSETQ. The CDR3 protein is CASGTVSSTDTQYF. CDR3 in DNA: TGCGCCAGCGGGACAGTATCTAGCACAGATACGCAGTATTTT.

The V and J genes are TRBV12-5 and TRBJ2-3; the match to TRBD2 covers 8 bases. The germline gives CDR1 LGHNT, CDR2 FRNRAP. This CDR3 contains 14 residues. Trimming took 4 bases from V and 3 from J; bases not matched to a gene: 3. CDR3 DNA: TGTGCTAGTGGTTCGGGGACTAGTACAGATACGCAGTATTTT. The encoded protein is CASGSGTSTDTQYF. Full variable domain (outside the CDR3, taken from reference TRBV12-5 and TRBJ2-3): DARVTQTPRHKVTEMGQEVTMRCQPILGHNTVFWYRQTMMQGLELLAYFRNRAPLDDSGMPKDRFSAEMPDATLATLKIQPSEPRDSAVYFCASGSGTSTDTQYFGPGTRLTVL.